Listed below are T cell receptor beta chains from one sample, sequenced in a study of CD8+ T cells in alopecia areata. TCRdb keeps only in-frame clones here, not all; method: immunoSEQ multiplex PCR. The table shows 95,000 to 100,000 clones, with about 58% occurring only once. The specimen comprised CD8+ T cells sorted from blood, sampled at week 4, from a patient treated with tofacitinib. The receptor set was obtained from a human donor with alopecia areata. Each CDR3 is given with its conserved first and last residue. A D gene is named only where the DNA matches it firmly. Clone size is given for some rows only: seen once, a few or many times, or a class if the clone is expanded.

TRBD1,TRBV19,TRBJ1-1,.,TGTGCCAGTAGTGGATGGGACAGGAACACTGAAGCTTTCTTT,CASSGWDRNTEAFF
.,TRBV27,TRBJ2-1,few,TGTGCCAGCAGTTTATCTAGCGGCACTTACAATGAGCAGTTCTTC,CASSLSSGTYNEQFF
TRBD2,TRBV6-5,TRBJ2-3,.,TGTGCCAGCATAGCGGGGGGGCCGAGGGATACGCAGTATTTT,CASIAGGPRDTQYF
TRBD2,TRBV2,TRBJ2-7,.,TGTGCCAGCAGCGGGGGGGAAACGCCCTACGAGCAGTACTTC,CASSGGETPYEQYF
TRBD1,TRBV5-1,TRBJ2-5,.,TGCGCCAGCAGCTCCGGGACAGGGGCAGAGACCCAGTACTTC,CASSSGTGAETQYF
TRBD1,TRBV19,TRBJ2-3,.,TGTGCCAGTAGTATAGATCCCGGGACAGGGGATCAAGATACGCAGTATTTT,CASSIDPGTGDQDTQYF
.,TRBV5-1,TRBJ1-2,few,TGCGCCAGCAGCTTGGCGAGTCTCAAACGCGGCTATGGCTACACCTTC,CASSLASLKRGYGYTF
.,TRBV29-1,TRBJ2-3,.,TGCAGCGTTGTACCTAGCGAGAGCACAGATACGCAGTATTTT,CSVVPSESTDTQYF
.,TRBV4-2,TRBJ2-7,.,TGTGCCAGCAGCCAAGTACGTTACGAGCAGTACTTC,CASSQVRYEQYF
.,TRBV4-3,TRBJ2-6,.,TGCGCCAGCAGCCCCGAAGGGACGGCTGGGGCCAACGTCCTGACTTTC,CASSPEGTAGANVLTF
.,TRBV27,TRBJ2-7,.,TGTGCCAGCAACCCAGGGCAATATTCGTACAAGGGCTACGAGCAGTACTTC,CASNPGQYSYKGYEQYF
TRBD1,TRBV29-1,TRBJ2-7,.,TGCAGCGTTGTTTGGACAGGGGCCCCCTACGAGCAGTACTTC,CSVVWTGAPYEQYF
.,TRBV29-1,TRBJ1-2,.,TGCAGCGTTGCTCCAAGGGATGTTGGCTACACCTTC,CSVAPRDVGYTF
.,TRBV9,TRBJ2-1,.,TGTGCCAGCAGCGTAGATCGTGATGAGCAGTTCTTC,CASSVDRDEQFF
.,TRBV4-3,TRBJ2-5,few,TGCGCCAGCAGCCAAGATAGGACGGGGAGGGAGACCCAGTACTTC,CASSQDRTGRETQYF
.,TRBV28,TRBJ1-4,few,TGTGCCAGCAGTACCCGGACGGAGAATGAAAAACTGTTTTTT,CASSTRTENEKLFF
TRBD1,TRBV5-1,TRBJ2-5,few,TGCGCCAGCAGCGCGGGCCGACAGGGAAGTGACCTTTCGGAGACCCAGTACTTC,CASSAGRQGSDLSETQYF
TRBD2,TRBV28,TRBJ2-7,medium-sized,TGTGCCAGCAGTCCTAGCGGGAGGGAAGGCCGCTACGAGCAGTACTTC,CASSPSGREGRYEQYF
.,TRBV5-1,TRBJ2-3,.,TGCGCCAGCAGCTTACGGGAAGGTGCAGATACGCAGTATTTT,CASSLREGADTQYF
TRBD2,TRBV9,TRBJ2-1,.,TGTGCCAGCAGCCCCGGGACTACTTTGGTCGGTGAGCAGTTCTTC,CASSPGTTLVGEQFF
.,TRBV30,TRBJ1-5,few,TGTGCCTGGAGTGAGAGAGGGTATGGCAATCAGCCCCAGCATTTT,CAWSERGYGNQPQHF
TRBD2,TRBV4-1,TRBJ2-1,.,TGCGCCAGCAGCCAATCCGGCCTCACTAGCGGGAGGGCGGTTGAGCAGTTCTTC,CASSQSGLTSGRAVEQFF
TRBD2,TRBV7-2,TRBJ2-1,.,TGTGCCAGCAGGGAAAACCTAGCGGGAGTCTACAATGAGCAGTTCTTC,CASRENLAGVYNEQFF
.,TRBV7-9,TRBJ2-1,few,TGTGCCAGCAGCTTTAGAACCAATGAGCAGTTCTTC,CASSFRTNEQFF
.,TRBV6-6,TRBJ2-7,.,TGTGCCAGCAGCTCTACAGGGCTGGACGAGCAGTACTTC,CASSSTGLDEQYF
TRBD1,TRBV6-5,TRBJ1-1,.,TGTGCCAGCCAACGAGGCGGGACAGGGGACACTGAAGCTTTCTTT,CASQRGGTGDTEAFF
.,TRBV4-1,TRBJ2-1,.,TGCGCCAGCAGCCCACTTGGGAATGAGCAGTTCTTC,CASSPLGNEQFF
TRBD1,TRBV15,TRBJ2-7,few,TGTGCCACCAGCAGAGATCGGGGGACAGGGACCGAGCAGTACTTC,CATSRDRGTGTEQYF
.,TRBV29-1,TRBJ1-2,.,TGCAGCGGCCGTGAGGGAGGGAGTAACTATGGCTACACCTTC,CSGREGGSNYGYTF
TRBD1,TRBV28,TRBJ2-7,once,TGTGCCAGCAGTCCTACAGGGGGCCTAGTAGGTTACGAGCAGTACTTC,CASSPTGGLVGYEQYF
.,TRBV28,TRBJ1-3,.,TGTGCCAGCAGTTTACGGGCAAGCTCTGGAAACACCATATATTTT,CASSLRASSGNTIYF
.,TRBV11-2,TRBJ2-1,.,TGTGCCAGCAGCCAAGGCAATGAGCAGTTCTTC,CASSQGNEQFF
.,TRBV25-1,TRBJ2-1,once,TGTGCCAGCAGTGAATACGGAACCAAGAGGTACTATGAGCAGTTCTTC,CASSEYGTKRYYEQFF
TRBD2,TRBV7-2,TRBJ2-5,.,TGTGCCAGCAGCTTAGACTCAGCGGGGGGGCCCGAAGAGACCCAGTACTTC,CASSLDSAGGPEETQYF
.,TRBV14,TRBJ1-2,.,TGTGCCAGCAGCTTACAATCCTATGGCTACACCTTC,CASSLQSYGYTF
.,TRBV15,TRBJ2-5,.,TGTGCCACCAGCATCCCAGGAGGGCAAGGGACCCAGTACTTC,CATSIPGGQGTQYF
.,TRBV30,TRBJ2-7,.,TGTGCCTGGAGCGTTCGGACAGCTCCCTACGAGCAGTACTTC,CAWSVRTAPYEQYF
.,TRBV2,TRBJ2-1,.,TGTGCCAGCAGTGAAATTTGGCTAGAGGTCCACAATGAGCAGTTCTTC,CASSEIWLEVHNEQFF
.,TRBV12-5,TRBJ1-5,.,TGTGCTAGTGTTCCCCCCGGTCAGCCCCAGCATTTT,CASVPPGQPQHF
.,TRBV29-1,TRBJ1-1,.,TGCAGCGTTGAGGGGGGGCTTAACACTGAAGCTTTCTTT,CSVEGGLNTEAFF
.,TRBV29-1,TRBJ2-2,.,TGCAGTCATGGGGGTCCCAACACCGGGGAGCTGTTTTTT,CSHGGPNTGELFF
TRBD1,TRBV7-9,TRBJ1-1,.,TGTGCCAGCAGCCTATCGACAGGGGGCTTCTCTGAAGCTTTCTTT,CASSLSTGGFSEAFF
TRBD2,TRBV9,TRBJ2-3,.,TGTGCCAGCAGCCCGCGGGGGGGAGGCACAGATACGCAGTATTTT,CASSPRGGGTDTQYF
.,TRBV19,TRBJ1-2,.,TGTGCCAGTAGTATCCCTTACGGAATACAGGAACTTGGCTACACCTTC,CASSIPYGIQELGYTF
.,TRBV10-3,TRBJ2-7,.,TGTGCCATCAGTGAAAACGGGGGGCTCAGCTCCTACGAGCAGTACTTC,CAISENGGLSSYEQYF